This TCR beta chain comes out of a study of cytomegalovirus exposure and HLA in healthy donors. About this clone itself: Antigen specificity is unknown.

The PCR had 60 Vbeta and 13 Jbeta primers. The table came from immunoSEQ multiplex PCR; TCRdb's copy has only in-frame clones and leaves some out. The sample consists of some 120,000 clones, around three quarters of them appearing once. Germline V gene sequence: CDR1 MNHNY, CDR2 SVGAGI (reference sequence). Trimming stripped 6 bases from V and 3 bases from J, with 8 bases between. CDR3 length equals 13 residues. The study's findings and limits: V segments that were indistinguishable, TRBV6-2 and TRBV6-3 among them, were omitted from analysis. Highly shared sequence variants in one cluster were likely a sequencing artifact. With DRB1 most and HLA-C fewest, TCR association rates differed between HLA loci in a later analysis.

J is TRBJ2-2 and V is TRBV6-6; D is ambiguous. The specimen was PBMCs. This sequence originates from a male donor in good health and CMV-seronegative. CDR3 sequence reads: CASRAVDTGELFF. Here the CDR3 DNA reads TGTGCCAGCAGGGCTGTTGACACCGGGGAGCTGTTTTTT.